The 18 T cell receptor beta chains below were found in one sample sequenced in a study of blood T cell repertoires in COVID-19. Here immunoSEQ multiplex PCR was the method, and the copy in TCRdb shows in-frame clones only, minus some. The table lists about 190,000 clones, about 90% of them singletons. The sequencing sample was made of peripheral blood. Receptors originate from a man aged 45-65 years with acute or convalescent COVID-19.

V and J are TRBV19 and TRBJ2-7; a possible D gene is TRBD2 (6 bases). CDR1 is LNHDA and CDR2 is SQIVND in the germline V gene (reference sequence). CDR3 length equals 15 residues. V lost 1 base, J lost 2 bases, and 12 bases lay in between. The CDR3 nucleotides are TGTGCCAGTAGTATAGGGGGCGGGATGACCTACGAGCAGTACTTC. This sequence encodes CASSIGGGMTYEQYF.

The chain is built from TRBV27 and TRBJ2-1, with 16 bases that match TRBD2. In germline, CDR1 is MNHEY, CDR2 SMNVEV (reference sequence). V trimming: 1 base; J trimming: 2 bases; junction bases outside the gene matches: 8. This CDR3 comprises 20 residues. CDR3 protein: CASSLLGTSGRAQAYNEQFF. The CDR3 DNA sequence: TGTGCCAGCAGTTTATTAGGGACTAGCGGGAGGGCCCAGGCCTACAATGAGCAGTTCTTC.

CDR3 coding DNA: TGTGCCAGCAGCCCCGGGGGGTCTACTAACTATGGCTACACCTTC. Translating it yields CASSPGGSTNYGYTF. V usage is TRBV6-5 and J usage is TRBJ1-2, with D possibly being TRBD1 (5 bases). Germline V gives CDR1 MNHEY, CDR2 SVGAGI. This CDR3 is built from 15 residues. Trimming took off 6 bases at V and 0 bases at J, with 14 bases between the two ends.

This clone was detected only once. The chain links TRBV13 to TRBJ2-5, with TRBD2 as a possible D gene (5 bases). The CDR3 is made up of 13 amino acids. V gave up 3 bases and J gave up 4 bases, with 9 bases separating them. Per the germline V gene, CDR1 is PRHDT and CDR2 is FYEKMQ (reference sequence). CDR3 protein: CASSLKSGETQYF. In DNA form, the CDR3 reads TGTGCCAGCAGCTTGAAAAGCGGAGAGACCCAGTACTTC.

The chain uses TRBV28 and TRBJ2-2; D is undetermined. This CDR3 region has 14 residues. Trimming removed 3 bases from V and 6 bases from J, with 11 bases in between. CDR1 and CDR2 (germline): MDHEN, SYDVKM. The CDR3 sequence: CASSFRDRAGELFF. CDR3 sequence (DNA): TGTGCCAGCAGTTTTAGAGACCGGGCCGGGGAGCTGTTTTTT.

This chain joins TRBV28 and TRBJ2-5; tentatively, D is TRBD2 (5 bases). The CDR3 sequence is 14 residues long. V was trimmed by 7 bases and J by 7 bases, leaving 19 bases between them. Per the germline V gene, CDR1 is MDHEN and CDR2 is SYDVKM. CDR3 in DNA: TGTGCCAGCAATACCCGGGATCACTTGCCGACCCAGTACTTC. Residues: CASNTRDHLPTQYF.

The CDR3, as DNA: TGTGCCAGCAGCGGGACAACCCATGAGCAGTTCTTC. Protein product: CASSGTTHEQFF. The rearrangement uses TRBV7-9 and TRBJ2-1, with D perhaps TRBD1 (6 bases). Per germline, CDR1 SEHNR and CDR2 FQNEAQ (reference sequence). CDR3 length: 12 amino acids. The ends were cut back, 5 bases at V and 8 bases at J, with 10 bases in the middle.

The rearrangement links TRBV7-2 to TRBJ2-3, with 9 bases fitting TRBD2. The CDR3 length is 17 residues. V lost 1 base to trimming and J lost 2 bases; unmatched junction nucleotides: 7. The germline CDR1 and CDR2 sequences are SGHTA and FQGNSA. The CDR3 DNA reads TGTGCCAGCAGCTTAGGAGTAGCGGGGGCCGACACAGATACGCAGTATTTT. It codes for CASSLGVAGADTDTQYF.

This rearrangement joins TRBV7-8 to TRBJ2-3; tentatively, D is TRBD2 (5 bases). The CDR3 totals 14 residues. Germline CDR1 reads SGHVS; CDR2 reads FQNEAQ. Trimming pared 2 bases from V and 0 bases from J, leaving 6 bases between. The DNA of the CDR3 is TGTGCCAGCAGCTTACGGGGTAGCACAGATACGCAGTATTTT. It is translated as CASSLRGSTDTQYF.

The chain joins TRBV4-2 to TRBJ2-1; 10 bases are shared with TRBD2. Germline-derived CDR1 and CDR2 are LGHNA and YNFKEQ. The CDR3 sequence is 17 residues long. Trimming removed 1 base from V and 2 bases from J; junction bases left unmatched: 5. CDR3 protein: CASSQGSAGGPYNEQFF. For the CDR3, the DNA is TGTGCCAGCAGCCAAGGGTCAGCGGGAGGGCCCTACAATGAGCAGTTCTTC.

The chain has TRBV28 and TRBJ1-1; D remains unclear. Germline CDR1 and CDR2: MDHEN and SYDVKM. CDR3 size: 15 residues. V lost 6 bases, J lost 0 bases, and 14 bases lay in between. In DNA, the CDR3 is TGTGCCAGCAGCCTCCGGGGTAGCTTGAACACTGAAGCTTTCTTT. As protein: CASSLRGSLNTEAFF.

The table lists this clone with a count of one. The same CDR3 can be traced to other DNA sequences in this sample. The chain has TRBV6-5 and TRBJ2-7; D possibly corresponds to TRBD2 (7 bases). With 6 bases removed from V and 0 bases from J, the gap between germline ends came to 15 bases. Germline loops: CDR1 MNHEY, CDR2 SVGAGI. This CDR3 has 15 residues. The CDR3 region is CASRQQGGGSYEQYV. The CDR3 DNA reads TGTGCCAGCAGGCAACAGGGCGGGGGCTCCTACGAGCAGTACGTC.

V usage is TRBV19 and J usage is TRBJ2-1, with TRBD2 matching 7 bases. CDR1 and CDR2 from the germline V gene are LNHDA and SQIVND (reference sequence). The CDR3 has 12 amino acids. J was trimmed by 12 bases and V by 3 bases; bases with no gene match: 5. CDR3 nucleotides: TGTGCCAGTAGTATGGGGGGGAAGCGGCAGTTCTTC. It encodes CASSMGGKRQFF.

This chain joins TRBV21-1 and TRBJ2-2; TRBD2, the table's D call, lacks a check against the DNA. TRBV21-1 is a documented pseudogene. There are 16 residues in the CDR3. The CDR3 reads CASSTRRGGNTGELFF. CDR3 sequence (DNA): TGTGCCAGCAGCACAAGGAGGGGTGGGAACACCGGGGAGCTGTTTTTT.

Only a few counts were recorded for this clone. The same CDR3 can be traced to other DNA sequences in this sample. The J gene is TRBJ1-5, the V gene TRBV19; TRBD1 agrees at 10 bases. The CDR3 length is 14 residues. Germline V lookup: CDR1 LNHDA, CDR2 SQIVND (reference sequence). V lost 8 bases, J lost 2 bases, and 3 bases stayed unmatched. The CDR3 DNA reads as TGTGCCAGTTCCGGGACAGGGGGCAATCAGCCCCAGCATTTT. Translated, it gives CASSGTGGNQPQHF.

This chain joins TRBV7-2 and TRBJ2-2, with D tentatively TRBD2 (6 bases). Between the trimmed V and J ends, which lost 3 bases and 5 bases, there was a span of 7 bases. Germline CDR1 is SGHTA and CDR2 is FQGNSA. The CDR3 runs to 13 residues. CDR3 residues: CASSLGGTGELFF. CDR3 DNA: TGTGCCAGCAGCTTGGGGGGAACCGGGGAGCTGTTTTTT.

This rearrangement joins TRBV29-1 to TRBJ2-4, with 7 bases lining up with TRBD1. Trimming removed 6 bases from V and 0 bases from J; junction bases left unmatched: 11. CDR1 is SQVTM, CDR2 ANQGSEA, per germline. This CDR3 contains 16 residues. The CDR3 loop is CSVRDSLTLAKNIQYF. The CDR3 nucleotides are TGCAGCGTAAGGGACAGCCTTACCCTAGCCAAAAACATTCAGTACTTC.

The chain uses TRBV11-2 and TRBJ2-7; TRBD1 might be the D (6 bases). Germline V gene data show CDR1 as SGHAT and CDR2 as FQNNGV. This CDR3 contains 15 residues. Trimming took 5 bases from V and 4 from J, leaving 18 bases between them. For the CDR3, the DNA is TGTGCCAGCAGCCCAGGACGGACAGTTGGTTACGAGCAGTACTTC. It translates to CASSPGRTVGYEQYF.